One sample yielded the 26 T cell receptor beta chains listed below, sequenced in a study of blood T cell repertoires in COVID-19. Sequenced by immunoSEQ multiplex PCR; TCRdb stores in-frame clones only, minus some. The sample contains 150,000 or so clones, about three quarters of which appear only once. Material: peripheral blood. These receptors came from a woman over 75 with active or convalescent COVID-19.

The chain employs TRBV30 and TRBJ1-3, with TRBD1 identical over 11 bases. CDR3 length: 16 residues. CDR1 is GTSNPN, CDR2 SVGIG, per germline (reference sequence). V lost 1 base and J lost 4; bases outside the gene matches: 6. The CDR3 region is CAWSGGQGARGNTIYF. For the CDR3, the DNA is TGTGCCTGGAGTGGAGGACAGGGGGCGCGAGGAAACACCATATATTTT.

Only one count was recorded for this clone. In nucleotides, the CDR3 is TGTGCCTGGAGCTCGAACTATGGCTACACCTTC. It specifies CAWSSNYGYTF. The chain combines TRBV30 with TRBJ1-2; no firm D call. The germline V gene has CDR1 GTSNPN and CDR2 SVGIG (reference sequence). The CDR3 has 11 residues. Trimming removed 3 bases at V and 2 bases at J, with 4 bases between.

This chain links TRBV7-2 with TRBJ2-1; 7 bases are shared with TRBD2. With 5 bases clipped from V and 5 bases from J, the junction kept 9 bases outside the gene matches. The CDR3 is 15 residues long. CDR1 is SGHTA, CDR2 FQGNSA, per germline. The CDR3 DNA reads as TGTGCCAGCAGCCTTAGCGGGTCCGTGAACAATGAGCAGTTCTTC. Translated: CASSLSGSVNNEQFF.

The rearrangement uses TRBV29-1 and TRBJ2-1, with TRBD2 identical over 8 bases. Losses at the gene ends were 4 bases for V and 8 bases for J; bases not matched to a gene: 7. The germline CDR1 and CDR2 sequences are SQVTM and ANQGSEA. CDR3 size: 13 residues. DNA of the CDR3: TGCAGCGTTGTCAGCGGGGGCGGGGATGAGCAGTTCTTC. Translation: CSVVSGGGDEQFF.

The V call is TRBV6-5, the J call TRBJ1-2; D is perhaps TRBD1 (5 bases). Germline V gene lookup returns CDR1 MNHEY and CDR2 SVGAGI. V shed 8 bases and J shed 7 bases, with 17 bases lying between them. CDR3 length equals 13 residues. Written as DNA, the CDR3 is TGTGCCAGCGTGGGTGGGACTATGGGTGGCTACACCTTC. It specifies CASVGGTMGGYTF.

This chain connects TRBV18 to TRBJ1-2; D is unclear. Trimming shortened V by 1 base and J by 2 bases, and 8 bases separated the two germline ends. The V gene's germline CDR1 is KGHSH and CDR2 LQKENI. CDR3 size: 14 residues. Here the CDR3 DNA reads TGTGCCAGCTCACCACAGGGAGGGAACTATGGCTACACCTTC. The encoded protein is CASSPQGGNYGYTF.

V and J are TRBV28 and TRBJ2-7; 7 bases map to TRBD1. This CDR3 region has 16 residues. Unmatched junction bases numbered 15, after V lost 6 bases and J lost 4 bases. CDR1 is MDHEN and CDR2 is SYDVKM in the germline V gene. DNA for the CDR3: TGTGCCAGCAGGGCCCAGCGACAGGGCAACAAATACGAGCAGTACTTC. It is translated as CASRAQRQGNKYEQYF.

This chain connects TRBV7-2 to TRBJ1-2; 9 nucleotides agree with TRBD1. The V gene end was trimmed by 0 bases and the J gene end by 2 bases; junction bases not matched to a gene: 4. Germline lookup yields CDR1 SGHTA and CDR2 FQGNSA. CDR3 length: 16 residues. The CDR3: CASSLAGQGRNYGYTF. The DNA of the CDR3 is TGTGCCAGCAGCTTAGCGGGACAGGGAAGGAACTATGGCTACACCTTC.

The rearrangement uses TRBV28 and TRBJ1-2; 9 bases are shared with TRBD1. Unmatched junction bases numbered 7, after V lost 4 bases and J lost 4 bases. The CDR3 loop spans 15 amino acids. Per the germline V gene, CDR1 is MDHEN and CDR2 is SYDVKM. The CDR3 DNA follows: TGTGCCAGCAGTTACGGGACAGGGAATGTCTATGGCTACACCTTC. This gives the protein CASSYGTGNVYGYTF.

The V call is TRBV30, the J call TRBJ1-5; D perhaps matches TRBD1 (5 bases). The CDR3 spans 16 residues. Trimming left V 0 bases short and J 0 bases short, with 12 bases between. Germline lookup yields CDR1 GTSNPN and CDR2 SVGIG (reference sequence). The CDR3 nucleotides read TGTGCCTGGAGTGTAACCGGGGGAATTAGCAATCAGCCCCAGCATTTT. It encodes CAWSVTGGISNQPQHF.

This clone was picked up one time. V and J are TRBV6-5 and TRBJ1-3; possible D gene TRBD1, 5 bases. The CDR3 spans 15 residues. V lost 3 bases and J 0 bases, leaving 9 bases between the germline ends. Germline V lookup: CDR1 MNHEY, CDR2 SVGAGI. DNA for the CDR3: TGTGCCAGCAGTTATCAGGGTGACTCTGGAAACACCATATATTTT. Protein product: CASSYQGDSGNTIYF.

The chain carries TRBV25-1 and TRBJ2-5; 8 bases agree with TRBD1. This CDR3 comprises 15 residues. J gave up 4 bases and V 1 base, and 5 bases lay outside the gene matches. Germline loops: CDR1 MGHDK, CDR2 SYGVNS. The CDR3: CASSESRTGGETQYF. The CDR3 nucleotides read TGTGCCAGCAGTGAATCCCGAACAGGGGGAGAGACCCAGTACTTC.

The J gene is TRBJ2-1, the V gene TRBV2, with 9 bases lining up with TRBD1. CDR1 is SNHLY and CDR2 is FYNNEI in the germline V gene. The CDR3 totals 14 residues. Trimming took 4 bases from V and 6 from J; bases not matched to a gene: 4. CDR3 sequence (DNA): TGTGCCAGCAGTGTCGGGACAGGGAGCAATGAGCAGTTCTTC. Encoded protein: CASSVGTGSNEQFF.

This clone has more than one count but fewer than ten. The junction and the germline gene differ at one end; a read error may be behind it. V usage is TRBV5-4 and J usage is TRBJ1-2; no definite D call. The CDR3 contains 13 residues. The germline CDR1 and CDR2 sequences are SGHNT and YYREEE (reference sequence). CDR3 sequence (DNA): TGTGCCAGCAGTTTGGACTCTTCTCTTGGCTACACCTTC. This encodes CASSLDSSLGYTF. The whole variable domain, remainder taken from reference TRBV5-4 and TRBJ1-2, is ETGVTQSPTHLIKTRGQQVTLRCSSQSGHNTVSWYQQALGQGPQFIFQYYREEENGRGNFPPRFSGLQFPNYSSELNVNALELDDSALYLCASSLDSSLGYTFGSGTRLTVV.

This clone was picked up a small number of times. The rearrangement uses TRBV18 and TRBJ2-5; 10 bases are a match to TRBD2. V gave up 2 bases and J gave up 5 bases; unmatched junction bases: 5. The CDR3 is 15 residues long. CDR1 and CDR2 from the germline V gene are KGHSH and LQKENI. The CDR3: CASSPGGLASETQYF. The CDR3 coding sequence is TGTGCCAGCTCACCAGGGGGACTAGCGAGCGAGACCCAGTACTTC.

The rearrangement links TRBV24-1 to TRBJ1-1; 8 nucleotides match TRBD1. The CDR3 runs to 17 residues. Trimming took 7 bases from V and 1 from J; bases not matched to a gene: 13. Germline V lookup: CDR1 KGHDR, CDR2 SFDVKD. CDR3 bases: TGTGCCACCAGGGGTCCGGACAGGGTGGGCCGGAACACTGAAGCTTTCTTT. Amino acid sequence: CATRGPDRVGRNTEAFF.

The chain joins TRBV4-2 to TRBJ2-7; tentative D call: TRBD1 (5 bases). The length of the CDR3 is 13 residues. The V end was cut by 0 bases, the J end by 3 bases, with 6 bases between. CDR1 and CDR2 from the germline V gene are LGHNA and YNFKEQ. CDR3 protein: CASSQEDNYEQYF. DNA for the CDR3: TGTGCCAGCAGCCAAGAGGACAACTACGAGCAGTACTTC.

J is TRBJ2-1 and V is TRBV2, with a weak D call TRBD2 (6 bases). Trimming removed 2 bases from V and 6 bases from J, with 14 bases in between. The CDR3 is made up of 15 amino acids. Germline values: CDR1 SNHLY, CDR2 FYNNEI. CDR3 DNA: TGTGCCAGCAGTGAAATTAATTTGGGGGGCAATGAGCAGTTCTTC. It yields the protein CASSEINLGGNEQFF.

CDR3 protein: CASSLTKRGSDTQYF. CDR3 bases: TGTGCCAGCAGCTTAACGAAGCGGGGATCAGATACGCAGTATTTT. The chain uses TRBV7-3 and TRBJ2-3, with TRBD2 matching 7 bases. Per the germline V gene, CDR1 is SGHTA and CDR2 is FQGTGA. J gave up 4 bases and V 0 bases, and 4 bases lay outside the gene matches. This CDR3 has 15 amino acids.

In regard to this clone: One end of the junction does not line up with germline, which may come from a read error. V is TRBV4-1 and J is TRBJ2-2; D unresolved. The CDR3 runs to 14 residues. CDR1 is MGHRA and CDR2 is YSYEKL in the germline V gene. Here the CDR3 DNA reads TGCGCCGGCAGCCAAGCCGGGTACACCGGGGAGCTGTTTTTT. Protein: CAGSQAGYTGELFF.

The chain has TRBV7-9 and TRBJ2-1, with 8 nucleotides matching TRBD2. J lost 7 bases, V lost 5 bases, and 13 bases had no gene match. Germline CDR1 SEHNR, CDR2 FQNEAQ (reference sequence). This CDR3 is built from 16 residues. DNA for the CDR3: TGTGCCAGCAGCGTGTACGGGGGGGCCAATGATAATGAGCAGTTCTTC. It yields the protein CASSVYGGANDNEQFF. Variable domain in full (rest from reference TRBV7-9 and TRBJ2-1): DTGVSQNPRHKITKRGQNVTFRCDPISEHNRLYWYRQTLGQGPEFLTYFQNEAQLEKSRLLSDRFSAERPKGSFSTLEIQRTEQGDSAMYLCASSVYGGANDNEQFFGPGTRLTVL.

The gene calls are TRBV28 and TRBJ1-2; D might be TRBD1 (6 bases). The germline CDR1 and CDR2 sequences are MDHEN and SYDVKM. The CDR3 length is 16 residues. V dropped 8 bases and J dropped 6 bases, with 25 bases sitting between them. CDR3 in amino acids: CASASPDSYLRDGYTF. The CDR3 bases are TGTGCCAGCGCCTCCCCGGACAGCTACTTGAGGGATGGCTACACCTTC.

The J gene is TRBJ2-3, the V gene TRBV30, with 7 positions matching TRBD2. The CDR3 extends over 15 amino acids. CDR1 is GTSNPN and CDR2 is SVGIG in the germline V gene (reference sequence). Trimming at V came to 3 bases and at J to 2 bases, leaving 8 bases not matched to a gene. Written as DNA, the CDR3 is TGTGCCTGGAGCGCAACTAGCGTTTACACAGATACGCAGTATTTT. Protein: CAWSATSVYTDTQYF.

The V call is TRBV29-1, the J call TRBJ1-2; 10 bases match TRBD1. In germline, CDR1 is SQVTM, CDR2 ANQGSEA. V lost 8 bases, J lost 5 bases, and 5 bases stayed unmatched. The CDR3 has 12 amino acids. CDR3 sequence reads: CSFRTGGYGYTF. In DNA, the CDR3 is TGCAGCTTCCGGACAGGGGGGTATGGCTACACCTTC. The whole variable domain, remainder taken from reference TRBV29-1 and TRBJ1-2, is SAVISQKPSRDICQRGTSLTIQCQVDSQVTMMFWYRQQPGQSLTLIATANQGSEATYESGFVIDKFPISRPNLTFSTLTVSNMSPEDSSIYLCSFRTGGYGYTFGSGTRLTVV.

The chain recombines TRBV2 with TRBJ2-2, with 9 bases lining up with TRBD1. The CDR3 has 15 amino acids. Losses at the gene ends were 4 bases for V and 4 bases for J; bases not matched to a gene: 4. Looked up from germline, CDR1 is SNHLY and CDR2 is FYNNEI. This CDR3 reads CASSAGTGRTGELFF. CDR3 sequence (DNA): TGTGCCAGCAGTGCCGGGACAGGGCGCACCGGGGAGCTGTTTTTT.

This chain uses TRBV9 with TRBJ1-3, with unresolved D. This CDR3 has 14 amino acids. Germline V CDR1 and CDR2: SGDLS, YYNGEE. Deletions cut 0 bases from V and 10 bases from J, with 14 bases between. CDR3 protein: CASSVGDPARTIYF. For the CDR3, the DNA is TGTGCCAGCAGCGTAGGTGACCCCGCGAGGACCATATATTTT.